Listed here are 27 T cell receptor beta chains from one sample, sequenced in a study of blood T cell repertoires in COVID-19. Clones were sequenced by immunoSEQ multiplex PCR, and TCRdb holds only the in-frame ones, with some missing. This table has 180,000 or so clones, around 86% appearing once. The sequenced material came from peripheral blood. These receptors came from a woman younger than 45 with active or convalescent COVID-19.

The chain is built from TRBV7-6 and TRBJ2-3; D is possibly TRBD2 (7 bases). V was shortened by 5 bases and J by 4 bases, with 22 bases between the two germline ends. The length of the CDR3 is 17 residues. Germline V lookup: CDR1 SGHVS, CDR2 FNYEAQ. CDR3: CASSQTLGGRAADTQYF. In DNA form, the CDR3 reads TGTGCCAGCAGCCAGACCCTAGGGGGGAGGGCGGCAGATACGCAGTATTTT.

The rearrangement links TRBV27 to TRBJ2-1; 11 bases align to TRBD2. Trimming took 1 base from V and 5 from J; bases not matched to a gene: 7. The CDR3 extends over 17 amino acids. Germline values: CDR1 MNHEY, CDR2 SMNVEV (reference sequence). CDR3 DNA: TGTGCCAGCAGTTTATTCTACGGGACTAGCGGAAACAATGAGCAGTTCTTC. This sequence encodes CASSLFYGTSGNNEQFF.

This clone showed up just a few times. V usage is TRBV19 and J usage is TRBJ1-3; 9 bases are shared with TRBD1. J was trimmed by 2 bases and V by 9 bases; bases with no gene match: 2. This CDR3 is 13 amino acids long. CDR1 LNHDA and CDR2 SQIVND come from the germline V gene (reference sequence). CDR3 nucleotides: TGTGCCAGCGGGGACAGGGCTGGAAACACCATATATTTT. Its protein is CASGDRAGNTIYF.

V gene TRBV7-8 combines with J gene TRBJ1-3, with TRBD1 as a possible D gene (5 bases). The CDR3 has 15 amino acids. In germline, CDR1 is SGHVS, CDR2 FQNEAQ. The germline V and J ends were trimmed by 1 base and 1 base, with 8 bases remaining between them. CDR3 region: CASSLGRVSGNTIYF. The CDR3 bases are TGTGCCAGCAGCTTAGGCAGGGTGTCTGGAAACACCATATATTTT.

This clone was found a few times. This chain joins TRBV9 and TRBJ2-7; D unresolved. Germline V gene sequence: CDR1 SGDLS, CDR2 YYNGEE. The germline V and J ends were trimmed by 4 bases and 4 bases, with 15 bases remaining between them. This CDR3 is 14 amino acids long. This CDR3 reads CASSPRSNNYEQYF. In nucleotides, the CDR3 is TGTGCCAGCAGCCCCCGTTCGAACAATTACGAGCAGTACTTC.

The V gene is TRBV19, the J gene TRBJ1-5, with 7 bases that match TRBD1. CDR1 and CDR2 from the germline V gene are LNHDA and SQIVND (reference sequence). Germline trimming cut 4 bases from V and 2 bases from J; bases unmatched to any gene: 5. The CDR3 is made up of 15 amino acids. The CDR3 loop reads CASSSGQAGNQPQHF. As DNA, the CDR3 is TGTGCCAGTAGTAGCGGACAGGCAGGCAATCAGCCCCAGCATTTT.

The chain uses TRBV27 and TRBJ2-7, with 10 positions matching TRBD1. CDR1 and CDR2 (germline): MNHEY, SMNVEV (reference sequence). V lost 3 bases to trimming and J lost 2 bases; unmatched junction nucleotides: 1. The CDR3 runs to 14 residues. The CDR3 spells CASSFGTGAYEQYF. For the CDR3, the DNA is TGTGCCAGCAGTTTCGGGACAGGGGCCTACGAGCAGTACTTC.

In its sample, this clone was seen once. V gene TRBV9 combines with J gene TRBJ2-1; TRBD1 agrees at 7 bases. The CDR3 has 15 residues. CDR1 is SGDLS, CDR2 YYNGEE, per germline. The V gene end was trimmed by 0 bases and the J gene end by 4 bases; junction bases not matched to a gene: 4. The CDR3 DNA is TGTGCCAGCAGCGTAGTTTCAGGGGGATACAATGAGCAGTTCTTC. Translating it yields CASSVVSGGYNEQFF.

This clone was detected once. The chain links TRBV19 to TRBJ1-2, with TRBD1 matching over 10 bases. J was trimmed by 0 bases and V by 7 bases; bases with no gene match: 8. The CDR3 loop spans 16 amino acids. CDR1 is LNHDA and CDR2 is SQIVND in the germline V gene (reference sequence). The CDR3: CASTDRDRGPNYGYTF. The DNA for the CDR3 is TGTGCCAGTACTGACCGGGACAGGGGTCCTAACTATGGCTACACCTTC.

V gene TRBV5-1 combines with J gene TRBJ2-7, with 10 bases matching TRBD2. The CDR3 contains 16 residues. Trimming at V came to 5 bases and at J to 2 bases, leaving 10 bases not matched to a gene. The germline V gene has CDR1 SGHRS and CDR2 YFSETQ. CDR3 loop: CASSSTGSGRAYEQYF. CDR3 in DNA: TGCGCCAGCAGTTCAACTGGGAGCGGGAGGGCCTACGAGCAGTACTTC.

This clone showed up just a few times. The CDR3 sequence is CASSPAGTGGTYNSPLHF. The CDR3 DNA reads TGTGCCAGCAGCCCAGCCGGGACCGGAGGGACCTATAATTCACCCCTCCACTTT. V gene TRBV13 combines with J gene TRBJ1-6, with D maybe TRBD1 (5 bases). Trimming took off 5 bases at V and 2 bases at J, with 19 bases between the two ends. This CDR3 region has 18 residues. The germline V gene has CDR1 PRHDT and CDR2 FYEKMQ (reference sequence).

The chain joins TRBV5-5 to TRBJ1-1; 7 nucleotides align to TRBD1. Per the germline V gene, CDR1 is SGHKS and CDR2 is YYEKEE (reference sequence). The length of the CDR3 is 16 residues. Trimming took 3 bases from V and 0 from J; bases not matched to a gene: 8. CDR3 in DNA: TGTGCCAGCAGCTCTACACAGGGGATGATGAACACTGAAGCTTTCTTT. Translated: CASSSTQGMMNTEAFF.

The chain joins TRBV6-2 or TRBV6-3 to TRBJ1-2, with D perhaps TRBD1 (6 bases). With 2 bases removed from V and 4 bases from J, the gap between germline ends came to 11 bases. This CDR3 spans 14 amino acids. Germline V gives CDR1 MNHEY, CDR2 SVGEGT. This CDR3 reads CASSYGRGAYGYTF. DNA for the CDR3: TGTGCCAGCAGTTACGGTCGGGGGGCCTATGGCTACACCTTC.

The chain combines TRBV19 with TRBJ2-1; 7 bases agree with TRBD1. V shed 6 bases and J 3 bases; nucleotides not matched to a gene: 5. Germline V gene data show CDR1 as LNHDA and CDR2 as SQIVND (reference sequence). This CDR3 region has 14 residues. The CDR3 nucleotides are TGTGCCAGTAGAGACAGGGATAACTACAATGAGCAGTTCTTC. Its protein is CASRDRDNYNEQFF.

The chain combines TRBV27 with TRBJ2-7; TRBD2 agrees at 13 bases. Trimming took 6 bases from V and 3 from J; bases not matched to a gene: 5. The germline CDR1 and CDR2 sequences are MNHEY and SMNVEV (reference sequence). The length of the CDR3 is 15 residues. The CDR3 bases are TGTGCCAGCAGCCTGGGACTAGCGGGGCTCTACGAGCAGTACTTC. It encodes CASSLGLAGLYEQYF.

The chain carries TRBV7-9 and TRBJ1-5; 8 bases align to TRBD1. The CDR3 runs to 14 residues. Germline V CDR1 and CDR2: SEHNR, FQNEAQ (reference sequence). V shed 5 bases and J 5 bases; nucleotides not matched to a gene: 5. The CDR3 DNA is TGTGCCAGCAGCCCACAGGGGGACTATCAGCCCCAGCATTTT. Translating it yields CASSPQGDYQPQHF. The full variable domain, rest sourced from reference TRBV7-9 and TRBJ1-5, is DTGVSQNPRHKITKRGQNVTFRCDPISEHNRLYWYRQTLGQGPEFLTYFQNEAQLEKSRLLSDRFSAERPKGSFSTLEIQRTEQGDSAMYLCASSPQGDYQPQHFGDGTRLSIL.

This chain joins TRBV5-1 and TRBJ2-1, with 7 bases aligning to TRBD2. CDR1 and CDR2 (germline): SGHRS, YFSETQ. The CDR3 length is 16 residues. V shed 5 bases and J 10 bases; nucleotides not matched to a gene: 18. CDR3 in amino acids: CASRSTLASSVGEQFF. The CDR3 coding sequence is TGCGCCAGCAGGTCCACACTAGCGTCGTCAGTGGGGGAGCAGTTCTTC.

This clone was observed a handful of times. The chain combines TRBV28 with TRBJ1-5; D unclear. This CDR3 comprises 13 residues. Germline V gene sequence: CDR1 MDHEN, CDR2 SYDVKM. Trimming cost V 3 bases and J 0 bases, with 3 bases left between them. CDR3 region: CASSLYSNQPQHF. CDR3 coding DNA: TGTGCCAGCAGTTTGTATAGCAATCAGCCCCAGCATTTT.

This sequence joins TRBV7-6 and TRBJ2-3; D remains unclear. Germline CDR1 and CDR2: SGHVS and FNYEAQ. V shed 2 bases and J shed 6 bases, with 12 bases lying between them. This CDR3 comprises 14 residues. CDR3 nucleotides: TGTGCCAGCAGCTTAAGACTCAATGGGGATACGCAGTATTTT. Protein sequence: CASSLRLNGDTQYF.

The chain is built from TRBV10-2 and TRBJ2-7, with TRBD2 matching over 7 bases. V was clipped by 4 bases and J by 3 bases; unmatched bases: 6. The CDR3 covers 14 residues. The germline CDR1 and CDR2 sequences are WSHSY and SAAADI. CDR3 sequence (DNA): TGCGCCAGCAGTGCGGGACTACGGGTCTACGAGCAGTACTTC. Translating it yields CASSAGLRVYEQYF.

The chain couples TRBV7-9 to TRBJ1-5, with unresolved D. CDR1 and CDR2 (germline): SEHNR, FQNEAQ (reference sequence). V gave up 5 bases and J gave up 10 bases, with 15 bases separating them. The CDR3 has 13 residues. CDR3 region: CASSPGPRSPQHF. In DNA form, the CDR3 reads TGTGCCAGCAGCCCCGGTCCCAGGTCCCCCCAGCATTTT.

The gene calls are TRBV10-3 and TRBJ2-7; 7 positions agree with TRBD1. This CDR3 has 12 residues. Trimming removed 4 bases from V and 6 bases from J; junction bases left unmatched: 3. CDR1 and CDR2 (germline): ENHRY, SYGVKD. CDR3 in DNA: TGTGCCATCAGTGGGACAGGAGGCGAGCAGTACTTC. Protein sequence: CAISGTGGEQYF.

The rearrangement uses TRBV9 and TRBJ2-2; tentatively, D is TRBD2 (6 bases). The CDR3 contains 14 residues. The V and J ends lost 0 bases and 7 bases respectively, with 10 bases between them. Germline V CDR1 and CDR2: SGDLS, YYNGEE. Here the CDR3 reads CASSVVPGVGELFF. Written as DNA, the CDR3 is TGTGCCAGCAGCGTAGTACCGGGAGTCGGGGAGCTGTTTTTT.

V usage is TRBV2 and J usage is TRBJ1-1; weak D call: TRBD1 (6 bases). Deletions cut 3 bases from V and 3 bases from J, with 14 bases between. From germline, CDR1 is SNHLY and CDR2 FYNNEI. This CDR3 comprises 15 residues. CDR3 nucleotides: TGTGCCAGCAGTGACCCGACAGGATGGGACACTGAAGCTTTCTTT. Its translation is CASSDPTGWDTEAFF.

V is TRBV15 and J is TRBJ1-6; no definite D call. This CDR3 is built from 17 residues. Trimming removed 1 base at V and 0 bases at J, with 10 bases between. Germline CDR1 and CDR2: LNHNV and YYDKDF (reference sequence). CDR3 DNA sequence: TGTGCCACCAGCAGAGGAAGTCTGAGCTCCTATAATTCACCCCTCCACTTT. Translating gives CATSRGSLSSYNSPLHF.

V usage is TRBV18 and J usage is TRBJ2-7; 9 bases line up with TRBD2. CDR3 size: 15 residues. With V trimmed by 3 bases and J by 1 base, 4 bases remained unmatched. The germline V gene encodes CDR1 KGHSH and CDR2 LQKENI. The chain's CDR3 is CASSPRLAGSYEQYF. Here the CDR3 DNA reads TGTGCCAGCTCACCTAGGCTAGCGGGGTCCTACGAGCAGTACTTC.

This clone was picked up many times. This chain links TRBV19 with TRBJ1-5; D might be TRBD1 (6 bases). The CDR3 has 15 residues. From germline, CDR1 is LNHDA and CDR2 SQIVND (reference sequence). The V end was cut by 3 bases, the J end by 5 bases, with 14 bases between. The CDR3 sequence is CASSMGQGLHQPQHF. Written as DNA, the CDR3 is TGTGCCAGTAGTATGGGTCAGGGGTTGCATCAGCCCCAGCATTTT.